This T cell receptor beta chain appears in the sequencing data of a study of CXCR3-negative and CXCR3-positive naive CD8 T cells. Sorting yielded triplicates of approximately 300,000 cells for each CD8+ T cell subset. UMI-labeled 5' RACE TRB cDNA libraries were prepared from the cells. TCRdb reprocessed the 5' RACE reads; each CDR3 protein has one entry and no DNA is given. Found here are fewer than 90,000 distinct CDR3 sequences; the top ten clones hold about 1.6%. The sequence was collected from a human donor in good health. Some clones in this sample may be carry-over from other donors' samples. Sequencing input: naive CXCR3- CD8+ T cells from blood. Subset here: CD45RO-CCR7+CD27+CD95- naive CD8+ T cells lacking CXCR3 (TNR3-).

The CDR3 here is CASSLIYSNQPQHF. V and J are TRBV28 and TRBJ1-5. Germline CDR1 and CDR2: MDHEN and SYDVKM. CDR3 length equals 14 residues.